This TCR beta chain is drawn from a study of regulatory T cells in long-lasting Graves disease. Background on the study: Newly diagnosed Graves' patients took antithyroid drugs under 3 months.

The time point is: newly diagnosed GD, antithyroid drugs for less than 3 months. From RNA extracted from PBMCs, the TCR library was made. Study-wide findings and caveats: Persistent Graves' patients had lower TCR diversity than newly diagnosed ones.

iRepertoire HTBI primers and Arm-PCR of CDR3 regions built TCR beta libraries. In TCRdb, the multiplex PCR reads were re-called with MiXCR into one record per CDR3 protein. This table has under 300,000 distinct CDR3 sequences, 20% to 25% appearing once. As regards this clonotype: What it binds is not known.

The CDR3 totals 13 residues. V gave up 6 bases and J gave up 9 bases, with 15 bases separating them. The sample was peripheral blood mononuclear cells (PBMCs), taken at new diagnosis, from a patient treated with antithyroid drugs. The clonotype originates from a female donor with Graves disease. The chain recombines TRBV12-3 or TRBV12-4 with TRBJ2-1; the D is unclear. The CDR3 DNA sequence: TGTGCCAGCAGCCTCGGCCCCACCGGTGAGCAGTTCTTC. This codes for CASSLGPTGEQFF.